This T cell receptor (beta chain) was captured by sequencing in a study of blood T cells in healthy people across ages. Then a second PCR, running roughly 7 to 11 cycles, was carried out with a sample-barcoded 5' primer and a J-beta primer mix. TCRdb re-derived calls from the 5' RACE reads in MiXCR, one entry per CDR3 protein. The table has 700,000 to 800,000 distinct CDR3 sequences, more than 40% seen once. Germline CDR1 and CDR2: MNHEY and SVGAGI. This CDR3 contains 17 residues. V was cut by 2 bases and J by 0 bases, with 14 bases left in between. This TCR was sampled from a woman between 55 and 75 years old in good health. The rearrangement links TRBV6-5 to TRBJ1-3; D is possibly TRBD1 (6 bases). The specimen was blood. CDR3 coding DNA: TGTGCCAGCAGTTACACTGCGACAGGCCTCTCTGGAAACACCATATATTTT. Encoded protein: CASSYTATGLSGNTIYF.